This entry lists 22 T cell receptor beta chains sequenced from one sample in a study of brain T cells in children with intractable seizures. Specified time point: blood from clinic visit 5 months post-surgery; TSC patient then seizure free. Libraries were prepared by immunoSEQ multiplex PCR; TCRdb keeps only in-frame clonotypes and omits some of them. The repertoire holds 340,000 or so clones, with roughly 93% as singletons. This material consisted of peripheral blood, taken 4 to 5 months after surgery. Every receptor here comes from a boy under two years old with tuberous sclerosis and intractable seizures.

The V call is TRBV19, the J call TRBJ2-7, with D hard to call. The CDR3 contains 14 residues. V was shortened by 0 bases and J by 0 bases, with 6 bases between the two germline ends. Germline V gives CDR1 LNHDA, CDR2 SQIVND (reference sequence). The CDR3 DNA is TGTGCCAGTAGTATAGACAGTAGCTCCTACGAGCAGTACTTC. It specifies CASSIDSSSYEQYF.

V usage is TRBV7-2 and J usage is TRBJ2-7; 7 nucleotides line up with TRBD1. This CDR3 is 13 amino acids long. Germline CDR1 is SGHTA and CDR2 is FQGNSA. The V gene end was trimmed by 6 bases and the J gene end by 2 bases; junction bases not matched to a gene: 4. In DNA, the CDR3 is TGTGCCAGCAGGAAGACAGGGACCTACGAGCAGTACTTC. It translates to CASRKTGTYEQYF.

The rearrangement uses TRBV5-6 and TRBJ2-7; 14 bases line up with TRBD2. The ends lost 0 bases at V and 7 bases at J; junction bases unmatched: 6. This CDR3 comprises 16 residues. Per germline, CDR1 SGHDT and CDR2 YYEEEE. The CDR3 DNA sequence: TGTGCCAGCAGCTTGGGACTAGCGGGAGGGCCGAGAGAGCAGTACTTC. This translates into CASSLGLAGGPREQYF.

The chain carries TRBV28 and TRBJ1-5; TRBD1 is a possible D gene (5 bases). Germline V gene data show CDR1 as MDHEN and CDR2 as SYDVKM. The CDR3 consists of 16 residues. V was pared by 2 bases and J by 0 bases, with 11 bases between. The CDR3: CASSLGGTYSNQPQHF. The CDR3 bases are TGTGCCAGCAGTTTAGGGGGGACCTATAGCAATCAGCCCCAGCATTTT. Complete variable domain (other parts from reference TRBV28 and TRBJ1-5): DVKVTQSSRYLVKRTGEKVFLECVQDMDHENMFWYRQDPGLGLRLIYFSYDVKMKEKGDIPEGYSVSREKKERFSLILESASTNQTSMYLCASSLGGTYSNQPQHFGDGTRLSIL.

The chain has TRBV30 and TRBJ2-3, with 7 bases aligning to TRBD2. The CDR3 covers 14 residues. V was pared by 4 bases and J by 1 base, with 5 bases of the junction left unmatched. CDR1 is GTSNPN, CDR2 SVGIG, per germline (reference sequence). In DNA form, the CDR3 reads TGTGCCTGGACGGGGGGTTTAGGCACAGATACGCAGTATTTT. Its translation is CAWTGGLGTDTQYF.

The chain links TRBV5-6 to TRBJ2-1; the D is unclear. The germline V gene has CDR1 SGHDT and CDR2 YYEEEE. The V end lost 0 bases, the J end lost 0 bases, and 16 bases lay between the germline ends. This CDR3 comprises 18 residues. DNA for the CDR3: TGTGCCAGCAGCTTGGAACTCTCTCCCGGCAGCTCCTACAATGAGCAGTTCTTC. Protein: CASSLELSPGSSYNEQFF.

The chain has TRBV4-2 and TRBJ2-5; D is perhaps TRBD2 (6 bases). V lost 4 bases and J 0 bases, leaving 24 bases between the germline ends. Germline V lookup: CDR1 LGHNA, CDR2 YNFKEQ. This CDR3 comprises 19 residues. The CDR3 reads CASSRKTGLSLAYQETQYF. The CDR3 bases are TGTGCCAGCAGCCGGAAAACGGGACTCAGCCTCGCCTACCAAGAGACCCAGTACTTC.

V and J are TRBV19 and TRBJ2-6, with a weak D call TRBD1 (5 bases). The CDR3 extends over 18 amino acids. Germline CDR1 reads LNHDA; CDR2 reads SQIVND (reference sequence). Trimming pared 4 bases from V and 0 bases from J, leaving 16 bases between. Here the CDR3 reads CASSRLPTASSGANVLTF. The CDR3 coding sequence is TGTGCCAGTAGTAGGCTCCCGACAGCAAGCTCTGGGGCCAACGTCCTGACTTTC. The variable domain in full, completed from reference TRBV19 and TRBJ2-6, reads DGGITQSPKYLFRKEGQNVTLSCEQNLNHDAMYWYRQDPGQGLRLIYYSQIVNDFQKGDIAEGYSVSREKKESFPLTVTSAQKNPTAFYLCASSRLPTASSGANVLTFGAGSRLTVL.

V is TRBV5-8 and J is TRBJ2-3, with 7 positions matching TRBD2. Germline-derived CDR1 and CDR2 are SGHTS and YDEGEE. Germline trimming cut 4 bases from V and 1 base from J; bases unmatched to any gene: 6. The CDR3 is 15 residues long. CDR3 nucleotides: TGTGCCAGCAGCCACGTAACTAGCGGCACAGATACGCAGTATTTT. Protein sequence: CASSHVTSGTDTQYF.

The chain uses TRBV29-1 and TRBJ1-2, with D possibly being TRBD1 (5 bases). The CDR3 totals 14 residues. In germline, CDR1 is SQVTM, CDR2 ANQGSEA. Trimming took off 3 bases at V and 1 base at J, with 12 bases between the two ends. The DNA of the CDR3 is TGCAGCGTTGATGGTCAGGGCCTTAACTATGGCTACACCTTC. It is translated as CSVDGQGLNYGYTF.

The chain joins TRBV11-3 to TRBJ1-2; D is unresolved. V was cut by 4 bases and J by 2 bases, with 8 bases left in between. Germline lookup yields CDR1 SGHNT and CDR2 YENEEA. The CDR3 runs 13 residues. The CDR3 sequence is CASSSTENYGYTF. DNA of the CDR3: TGTGCCAGCAGCTCAACAGAGAACTATGGCTACACCTTC. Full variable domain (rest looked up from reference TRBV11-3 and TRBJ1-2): EAGVVQSPRYKIIEKKQPVAFWCNPISGHNTLYWYLQNLGQGPELLIRYENEEAVDDSQLPKDRFSAERLKGVDSTLKIQPAELGDSAVYLCASSSTENYGYTFGSGTRLTVV.

CDR3 coding DNA: TGTGCCAGCAGCTATGATCCGTTACCGAACACTGAAGCTTTCTTT. Translation: CASSYDPLPNTEAFF. This chain joins TRBV27 and TRBJ1-1; D is undetermined. Trimming took off 6 bases at V and 1 base at J, with 15 bases between the two ends. This CDR3 is 15 amino acids long. Per germline, CDR1 MNHEY and CDR2 SMNVEV (reference sequence).

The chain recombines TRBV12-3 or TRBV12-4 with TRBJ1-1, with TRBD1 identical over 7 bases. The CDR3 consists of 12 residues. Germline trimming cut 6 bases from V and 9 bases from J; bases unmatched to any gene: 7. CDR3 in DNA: TGTGCCAGCAGCCGACAGGGTCGGAAAGCTTTCTTT. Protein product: CASSRQGRKAFF.

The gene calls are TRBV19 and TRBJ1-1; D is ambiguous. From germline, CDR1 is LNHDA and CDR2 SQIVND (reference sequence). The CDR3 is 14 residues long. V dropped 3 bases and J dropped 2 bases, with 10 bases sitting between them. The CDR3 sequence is CASSIHRVNTEAFF. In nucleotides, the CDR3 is TGTGCCAGTAGTATTCATAGGGTCAACACTGAAGCTTTCTTT. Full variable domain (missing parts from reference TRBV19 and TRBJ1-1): DGGITQSPKYLFRKEGQNVTLSCEQNLNHDAMYWYRQDPGQGLRLIYYSQIVNDFQKGDIAEGYSVSREKKESFPLTVTSAQKNPTAFYLCASSIHRVNTEAFFGQGTRLTVV.

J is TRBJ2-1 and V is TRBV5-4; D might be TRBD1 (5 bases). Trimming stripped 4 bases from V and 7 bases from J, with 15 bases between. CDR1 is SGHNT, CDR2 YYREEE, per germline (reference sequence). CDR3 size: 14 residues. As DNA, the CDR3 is TGTGCCAGCAGCCCCCAAAAGGGGAATAATGAGCAGTTCTTC. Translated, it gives CASSPQKGNNEQFF.

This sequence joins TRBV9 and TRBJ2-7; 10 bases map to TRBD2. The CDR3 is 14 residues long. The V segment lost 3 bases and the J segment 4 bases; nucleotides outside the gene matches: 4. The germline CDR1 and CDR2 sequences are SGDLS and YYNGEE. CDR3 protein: CASSAGTSEYEQYF. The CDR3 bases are TGTGCCAGCAGCGCAGGGACTAGCGAGTACGAGCAGTACTTC. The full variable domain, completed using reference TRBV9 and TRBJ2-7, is DSGVTQTPKHLITATGQRVTLRCSPRSGDLSVYWYQQSLDQGLQFLIQYYNGEERAKGNILERFSAQQFPDLHSELNLSSLELGDSALYFCASSAGTSEYEQYFGPGTRLTVT.

CDR3: CASSLFGATNEKLFF. The CDR3 DNA follows: TGTGCCAGCAGTTTATTTGGGGCAACTAATGAAAAACTGTTTTTT. The rearrangement joins TRBV28 to TRBJ1-4, with no clear D. Germline V lookup: CDR1 MDHEN, CDR2 SYDVKM. This CDR3 is built from 15 residues. V was clipped by 1 base and J by 0 bases, with 6 bases between them. Filled out from reference TRBV28 and TRBJ1-4, the complete variable domain reads DVKVTQSSRYLVKRTGEKVFLECVQDMDHENMFWYRQDPGLGLRLIYFSYDVKMKEKGDIPEGYSVSREKKERFSLILESASTNQTSMYLCASSLFGATNEKLFFGSGTQLSVL.

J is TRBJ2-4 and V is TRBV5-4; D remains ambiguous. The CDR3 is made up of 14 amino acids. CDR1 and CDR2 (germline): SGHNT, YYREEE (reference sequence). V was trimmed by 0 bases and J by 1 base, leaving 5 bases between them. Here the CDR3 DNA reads TGTGCCAGCAGCTTGGTAGGGGCCAAAAACATTCAGTACTTC. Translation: CASSLVGAKNIQYF. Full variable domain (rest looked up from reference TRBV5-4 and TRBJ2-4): ETGVTQSPTHLIKTRGQQVTLRCSSQSGHNTVSWYQQALGQGPQFIFQYYREEENGRGNFPPRFSGLQFPNYSSELNVNALELDDSALYLCASSLVGAKNIQYFGAGTRLSVL.

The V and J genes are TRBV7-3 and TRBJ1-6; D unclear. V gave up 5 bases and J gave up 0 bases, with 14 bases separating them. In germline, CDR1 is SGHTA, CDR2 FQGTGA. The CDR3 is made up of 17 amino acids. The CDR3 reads CASSIPQDGSYNSPLHF. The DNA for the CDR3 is TGTGCCAGCAGCATCCCCCAGGACGGCTCCTATAATTCACCCCTCCACTTT.

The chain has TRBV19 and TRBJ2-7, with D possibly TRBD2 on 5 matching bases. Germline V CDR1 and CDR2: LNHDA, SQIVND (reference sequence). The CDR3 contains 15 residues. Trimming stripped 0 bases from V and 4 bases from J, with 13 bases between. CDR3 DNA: TGTGCCAGTAGTATAGATTTTGAGGGCCGGTACGAGCAGTACTTC. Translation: CASSIDFEGRYEQYF. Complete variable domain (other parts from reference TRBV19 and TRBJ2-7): DGGITQSPKYLFRKEGQNVTLSCEQNLNHDAMYWYRQDPGQGLRLIYYSQIVNDFQKGDIAEGYSVSREKKESFPLTVTSAQKNPTAFYLCASSIDFEGRYEQYFGPGTRLTVT.

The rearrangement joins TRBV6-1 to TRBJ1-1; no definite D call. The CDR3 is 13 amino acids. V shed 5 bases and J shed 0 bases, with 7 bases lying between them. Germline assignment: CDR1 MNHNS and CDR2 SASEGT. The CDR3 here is CASSKNMNTEAFF. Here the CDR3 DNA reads TGTGCCAGCAGTAAGAATATGAACACTGAAGCTTTCTTT.

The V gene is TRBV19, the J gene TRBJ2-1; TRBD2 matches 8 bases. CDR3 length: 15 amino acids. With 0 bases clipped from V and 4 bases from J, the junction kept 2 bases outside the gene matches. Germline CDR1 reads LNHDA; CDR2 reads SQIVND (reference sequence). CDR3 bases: TGTGCCAGTAGTATAGAAGAGCGGGAGTACAATGAGCAGTTCTTC. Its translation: CASSIEEREYNEQFF.